This entry is about one TCR beta chain. The repertoire was sequenced with immunoSEQ multiplex PCR; TCRdb's copy has only in-frame clones and lacks some. The repertoire holds about 93,000 clones, 90% seen once, with under 2% in the top ten. This specimen comes from a study of PD-L1 blockade in urothelial cancer. Study at large: A median around 140,000 T cells were found in blood samples.

Time point indicated: pretreatment peripheral blood. Patients were living with locally advanced or metastatic urothelial carcinoma. Every patient provided from 1 to 8 samples, collected pretreatment and on-treatment. V lost 5 bases to trimming and J lost 8 bases; unmatched junction nucleotides: 21. The germline gives CDR1 MDHEN, CDR2 SYDVKM. The CDR3 runs 18 residues. This chain links TRBV28 with TRBJ2-1, with 7 bases lining up with TRBD2. This TCR came from a man in his fifties or sixties with urothelial cancer. This specimen was PBMCs, taken around atezolizumab (anti-PD-L1) treatment. Here the CDR3 DNA reads TGTGCCAGCAGTCCTCCACGCCGGGACTACGAAAGGAGGGATGAGCAGTTCTTC. This codes for CASSPPRRDYERRDEQFF.